One and the same sample provided the 26 T cell receptor beta chains below, sequenced in a study of identical twins. Using its own MiXCR run on the 5' RACE reads, TCRdb lists one record per CDR3 protein. The data contain about 520,000 distinct CDR3 sequences, about 20% of them singletons. This sample also appeared in a second study, on T cells expressing NK-cell markers.

Sequenced: CD4+ T cells sorted from blood. These TCRs come from a woman aged 18-30 years in good health.

This clonotype was counted a few times. The V call is TRBV5-4, the J call TRBJ2-7; the match to TRBD2 covers 7 bases. Germline V gene lookup returns CDR1 SGHNT and CDR2 YYREEE (reference sequence). Trimming took 4 bases from V and 10 from J; bases not matched to a gene: 14. The CDR3 covers 14 residues. For the CDR3, the DNA is TGTGCCAGCAGCCATCGGGAGGCCGACGATAGTCAGTACTTC. It translates to CASSHREADDSQYF.

The chain joins TRBV20-1 to TRBJ1-1; D is perhaps TRBD1 (6 bases). The CDR3 is made up of 12 amino acids. Germline CDR1 and CDR2: DFQATT and SNEGSKA (reference sequence). V was pared by 6 bases and J by 4 bases, with 12 bases between. The CDR3: CSAGGASTEAFF. CDR3 nucleotide sequence: TGCAGTGCCGGGGGCGCGAGCACTGAAGCTTTCTTT.

This clonotype has just a few counts. The chain combines TRBV20-1 with TRBJ1-2; 8 bases agree with TRBD1. The CDR3 spans 15 residues. Trimming removed 4 bases from V and 2 bases from J; junction bases left unmatched: 9. Germline assignment: CDR1 DFQATT and CDR2 SNEGSKA (reference sequence). The CDR3 loop is CSATRLRGRNYGYTF. The CDR3, as DNA: TGCAGTGCTACCCGCCTCAGGGGGCGCAACTATGGCTACACCTTC.

This clonotype was found a few times. The rearrangement links TRBV10-3 to TRBJ2-7; 11 bases line up with TRBD2. Unmatched junction bases numbered 4, after V lost 0 bases and J lost 12 bases. Germline assignment: CDR1 ENHRY and CDR2 SYGVKD. The CDR3 contains 13 residues. The CDR3 region has the DNA TGTGCCATCAGTGAGTCCGGCCTAGCGGGGGGGTACTTC. It encodes CAISESGLAGGYF.

This clonotype showed up just a few times. This chain links TRBV7-9 with TRBJ2-5, with TRBD2 matching over 7 bases. With V trimmed by 1 base and J by 7 bases, 12 bases remained unmatched. Germline V gene lookup returns CDR1 SEHNR and CDR2 FQNEAQ (reference sequence). This CDR3 comprises 16 residues. CDR3 DNA sequence: TGTGCCAGCAGCTTAGACAGAGACCTTGGGAGGGGGACCCAGTACTTC. Its translation: CASSLDRDLGRGTQYF.

The V and J genes are TRBV20-1 and TRBJ2-5, with D maybe TRBD2 (5 bases). Germline CDR1 and CDR2: DFQATT and SNEGSKA (reference sequence). The CDR3 is 12 residues long. The V and J ends lost 6 bases and 4 bases respectively, with 12 bases between them. Written as DNA, the CDR3 is TGCAGTGCGACTACGAGAACAGAGACCCAGTACTTC. Its translation is CSATTRTETQYF.

This clonotype was observed a few times. The chain couples TRBV12-3 or TRBV12-4 to TRBJ2-5; TRBD1 matches 7 bases. V lost 5 bases, J lost 9 bases, and 12 bases stayed unmatched. The CDR3 sequence is 14 residues long. CDR3 nucleotide sequence: TGTGCCAGCAGTGCAGGGACAGCTTACCGGGCCCAGTACTTC. Translated: CASSAGTAYRAQYF.

In its sample, this clonotype was seen a few times. The V call is TRBV20-1, the J call TRBJ1-1; D uncertain. CDR3 length: 13 amino acids. The germline CDR1 and CDR2 sequences are DFQATT and SNEGSKA (reference sequence). V was clipped by 5 bases and J by 1 base, with 11 bases between them. Here the CDR3 DNA reads TGCAGTGCTGCAGACGACCCGAACACTGAAGCTTTCTTT. Its translation: CSAADDPNTEAFF.

V and J are TRBV4-3 and TRBJ2-7; 9 bases map to TRBD1. Germline CDR1 is LGHNA and CDR2 is YSLEER. The CDR3 is made up of 17 amino acids. With 1 base clipped from V and 2 bases from J, the junction kept 9 bases outside the gene matches. The CDR3 DNA follows: TGCGCCAGCAGCCAAGGATCCCGGGACAGGGATGCCTACGAGCAGTACTTC. This gives the protein CASSQGSRDRDAYEQYF.

This chain joins TRBV5-4 and TRBJ2-3; D is unresolved. The V gene's germline CDR1 is SGHNT and CDR2 YYREEE (reference sequence). With 5 bases removed from V and 3 bases from J, the gap between germline ends came to 10 bases. The CDR3 extends over 13 amino acids. CDR3 DNA sequence: TGTGCCAGCAGGCACGAAACGACAGATACGCAGTATTTT. This sequence encodes CASRHETTDTQYF. Supplemented by reference TRBV5-4 and TRBJ2-3, the full variable domain reads ETGVTQSPTHLIKTRGQQVTLRCSSQSGHNTVSWYQQALGQGPQFIFQYYREEENGRGNFPPRFSGLQFPNYSSELNVNALELDDSALYLCASRHETTDTQYFGPGTRLTVL.

The chain employs TRBV7-9 and TRBJ1-1; 7 bases align to TRBD1. Germline-derived CDR1 and CDR2 are SEHNR and FQNEAQ (reference sequence). V was clipped by 6 bases and J by 1 base; unmatched bases: 5. This CDR3 spans 14 amino acids. CDR3 sequence reads: CASRIQGGNTEAFF. CDR3 DNA sequence: TGTGCCAGCAGAATCCAGGGGGGGAACACTGAAGCTTTCTTT. The whole variable domain, filled in from reference TRBV7-9 and TRBJ1-1, reads DTGVSQNPRHKITKRGQNVTFRCDPISEHNRLYWYRQTLGQGPEFLTYFQNEAQLEKSRLLSDRFSAERPKGSFSTLEIQRTEQGDSAMYLCASRIQGGNTEAFFGQGTRLTVV.

This rearrangement joins TRBV12-3 or TRBV12-4 to TRBJ2-5, with D tentatively TRBD1 or TRBD2 (6 bases each). This CDR3 has 14 residues. The V and J ends lost 6 bases and 2 bases respectively, with 13 bases between them. The CDR3 DNA reads TGTGCCAGCAGCCGAGAGGGGGGTCAAGAGACCCAGTACTTC. It codes for CASSREGGQETQYF.

This clonotype was found many times. This chain joins TRBV12-3 or TRBV12-4 and TRBJ1-2; 7 nucleotides match TRBD1. The V and J ends lost 3 bases and 6 bases, in that order; junction bases with no gene match: 4. The CDR3 contains 13 residues. CDR3 nucleotides: TGTGCCAGCAGTTTCCGACAGGGTAATGGCTACACCTTC. It encodes CASSFRQGNGYTF.

The chain joins TRBV5-4 to TRBJ2-7; no firm D call. Trimming removed 2 bases from V and 3 bases from J, with 15 bases in between. In germline, CDR1 is SGHNT, CDR2 YYREEE (reference sequence). The CDR3 totals 15 residues. CDR3 in DNA: TGTGCCAGCAGCTTCACGATTTCATCCTACTACGAGCAGTACTTC. It specifies CASSFTISSYYEQYF.

The V call is TRBV20-1, the J call TRBJ2-1; 8 bases match TRBD2. The germline CDR1 and CDR2 sequences are DFQATT and SNEGSKA (reference sequence). This CDR3 region has 15 residues. Trimming cost V 4 bases and J 7 bases; bases outside gene matches: 12. The chain's CDR3 is CSATGMTSAPNEQFF. DNA for the CDR3: TGCAGTGCTACCGGCATGACTAGCGCCCCGAATGAGCAGTTCTTC.

The chain links TRBV6-6 to TRBJ1-5; possibly TRBD1 for D (5 bases). Germline loops: CDR1 MNHNY, CDR2 SVGAGI (reference sequence). Trimming took 8 bases from V and 3 from J, leaving 8 bases between them. This CDR3 contains 12 residues. The CDR3: CASGGDNQPQHF. The CDR3 nucleotides read TGTGCCAGCGGGGGTGACAATCAGCCCCAGCATTTT.

The chain combines TRBV12-3 or TRBV12-4 with TRBJ1-1, with 7 bases fitting TRBD1. CDR3 length equals 16 residues. Trimming cost V 3 bases and J 5 bases; bases outside gene matches: 12. CDR3 in amino acids: CASSFGPPGGQTEAFF. CDR3 DNA sequence: TGTGCCAGCAGTTTTGGACCCCCAGGGGGTCAGACTGAAGCTTTCTTT.

This clonotype was observed at least ten times. The CDR3 loop reads CSALGGDGYNEQFF. CDR3 in DNA: TGCAGCGCTCTCGGAGGAGACGGTTACAATGAGCAGTTCTTC. This chain uses TRBV29-1 with TRBJ2-1; D may be TRBD2 (5 bases). This CDR3 is built from 14 residues. Looked up from germline, CDR1 is SQVTM and CDR2 is ANQGSEA. V dropped 7 bases and J dropped 4 bases, with 17 bases sitting between them.

This clonotype was seen ten or more times. The chain uses TRBV7-6 and TRBJ2-3; 16 nucleotides align to TRBD2. From germline, CDR1 is SGHVS and CDR2 FNYEAQ. This CDR3 is built from 16 residues. V was clipped by 3 bases and J by 6 bases; unmatched bases: 3. CDR3 protein: CASSLGLAGGQDTQYF. The CDR3 DNA is TGTGCCAGCAGCTTGGGACTAGCGGGAGGGCAGGATACGCAGTATTTT.

The chain employs TRBV12-3 or TRBV12-4 and TRBJ2-7; the D is unclear. Trimming left V 4 bases short and J 4 bases short, with 14 bases between. The CDR3 runs 14 residues. CDR3 protein: CASSSDLGSYEQYF. The CDR3 nucleotides are TGTGCCAGCAGTTCTGATTTGGGGTCTTACGAGCAGTACTTC.

This rearrangement joins TRBV20-1 to TRBJ2-5; the D is unclear. This CDR3 region has 13 residues. With 5 bases removed from V and 2 bases from J, the gap between germline ends came to 12 bases. Germline V CDR1 and CDR2: DFQATT, SNEGSKA (reference sequence). CDR3 DNA: TGCAGTGCTGGACGTTCTCAACAAGAGACCCAGTACTTC. This codes for CSAGRSQQETQYF.

This chain links TRBV6-2 or TRBV6-3 with TRBJ2-3; tentatively, D is TRBD2 (6 bases). The CDR3 runs 15 residues. Per the germline V gene, CDR1 is MNHEY and CDR2 is SVGEGT. The V end lost 10 bases, the J end lost 6 bases, and 23 bases lay between the germline ends. CDR3 residues: CATLKRAGPGDTQYF. CDR3 bases: TGTGCCACCCTGAAGAGAGCGGGTCCAGGGGATACGCAGTATTTT.

This rearrangement joins TRBV2 to TRBJ2-3, with D hard to call. Trimming cost V 4 bases and J 2 bases, with 7 bases left between them. The CDR3 has 13 residues. The germline CDR1 and CDR2 sequences are SNHLY and FYNNEI. CDR3 residues: CASSVYNTDTQYF. CDR3 DNA sequence: TGTGCCAGCAGTGTTTACAACACAGATACGCAGTATTTT.

The chain has TRBV5-6 and TRBJ2-1, with 9 positions matching TRBD2. The V and J ends lost 4 bases and 7 bases, in that order; junction bases with no gene match: 12. Germline lookup yields CDR1 SGHDT and CDR2 YYEEEE. The CDR3 runs to 16 residues. The CDR3 DNA reads as TGTGCCAGCAGCCCCCATTACGCGGGAGGGGGTAATGAGCAGTTCTTC. Its protein is CASSPHYAGGGNEQFF.

The rearrangement links TRBV5-1 to TRBJ2-5, with a possible D match to TRBD2 (5 bases). This CDR3 contains 13 residues. CDR1 SGHRS and CDR2 YFSETQ come from the germline V gene. Trimming took 0 bases from V and 7 from J, leaving 10 bases between them. In DNA, the CDR3 is TGCGCCAGCAGCTTGGCCGGACTGTCGACCCAGTACTTC. Translation gives CASSLAGLSTQYF.

The chain uses TRBV6-1 and TRBJ2-3; TRBD2 agrees at 8 bases. The J segment lost 6 bases and the V segment lost 6 bases, leaving 8 bases of the junction unmatched. Germline lookup yields CDR1 MNHNS and CDR2 SASEGT. The CDR3 loop spans 14 amino acids. This CDR3 is CASSRATGGDTQYF. CDR3 coding DNA: TGTGCCAGCAGCCGAGCGACGGGGGGGGATACGCAGTATTTT.